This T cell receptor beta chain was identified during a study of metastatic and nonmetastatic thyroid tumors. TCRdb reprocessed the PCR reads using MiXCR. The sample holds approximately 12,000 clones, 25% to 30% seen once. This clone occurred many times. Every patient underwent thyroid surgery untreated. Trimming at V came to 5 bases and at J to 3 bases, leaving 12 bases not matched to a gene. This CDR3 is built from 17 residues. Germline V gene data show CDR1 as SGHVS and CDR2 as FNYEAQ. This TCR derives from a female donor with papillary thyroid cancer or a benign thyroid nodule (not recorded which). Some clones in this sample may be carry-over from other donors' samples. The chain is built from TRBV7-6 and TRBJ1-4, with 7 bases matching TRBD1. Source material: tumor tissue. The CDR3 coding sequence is TGTGCCAGCAGCCAATACACGTCTGGGACAGCTAATGAAAAACTGTTTTTT. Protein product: CASSQYTSGTANEKLFF.